These T cell receptor beta chains were read from a single sample in a study of cytomegalovirus exposure and HLA in healthy donors. The protocol was immunoSEQ multiplex PCR, while the TCRdb copy is restricted to in-frame clones and leaves out a portion. The table records hundreds of thousands of clones, about 80% of them present only once. What was sequenced was PBMCs. The receptors stem from a male donor in good health and CMV-seronegative. The CDR3 runs from the conserved cysteine through the conserved F or W. The D gene is left open where the match is weak. Clone size is not always given. Where it is, it says once, few, many or a class for expanded clones.

>TRBV29-1|-|TRBJ2-7|-
CSVKTGIYEQYF
TGCAGCGTTAAAACAGGGATCTACGAGCAGTACTTC
>TRBV9|-|TRBJ1-1|-
CASSRLRGTTEAFF
TGTGCCAGCAGCAGACTCAGGGGTACCACTGAAGCTTTCTTT
>TRBV5-6|-|TRBJ1-1|-
CASSLRGTEAFF
TGTGCCAGCAGCTTGCGGGGTACTGAAGCTTTCTTT
>TRBV7-9|-|TRBJ1-2|-
CASRKNSFGQSFYGYTF
TGTGCCAGCAGAAAGAATTCCTTCGGACAGTCCTTCTATGGCTACACCTTC
>TRBV6-6|-|TRBJ2-2|-
CALGGPLNTGELFF
TGTGCCTTGGGGGGGCCCCTGAACACCGGGGAGCTGTTTTTT
>TRBV7-6|-|TRBJ1-1|-
CASSYQVTNTEAFF
TGTGCCAGCAGCTATCAAGTCACAAACACTGAAGCTTTCTTT
>TRBV28|-|TRBJ2-3|TRBD1
CASSSLTGALDTQYF
TGTGCCAGCAGTTCCCTGACAGGGGCGTTAGATACGCAGTATTTT
>TRBV27|-|TRBJ2-7|TRBD2
CASSLSMGGNEQYF
TGTGCCAGCAGTTTATCGATGGGAGGGAACGAGCAGTACTTC
>TRBV5-1|-|TRBJ2-3|TRBD2
CASNPTGTSGTNTQYF
TGCGCCAGCAACCCTACCGGGACTAGCGGAACTAATACGCAGTATTTT
>TRBV5-1|once|TRBJ2-1|TRBD1
CASSLGQGSNEQFF
TGCGCCAGCAGCTTGGGACAGGGATCGAATGAGCAGTTCTTC
>TRBV9|-|TRBJ2-1|-
CASSVVESSYNEQFF
TGTGCCAGCAGCGTAGTGGAGTCCTCCTACAATGAGCAGTTCTTC
>TRBV5-1|-|TRBJ1-5|TRBD1
CASSTGTGDLPQHF
TGCGCCAGCAGCACCGGGACAGGGGATCTGCCCCAGCATTTT
>TRBV4-3|-|TRBJ2-7|TRBD2
CASSQDWREGPYEQYF
TGCGCCAGCAGCCAAGACTGGCGGGAGGGACCCTACGAGCAGTACTTC
>TRBV23-1|-|TRBJ1-2|TRBD1
CASSFRRGTGKVGYTF
TGCGCCAGCTCTTTCAGAAGAGGGACAGGGAAGGTCGGCTACACCTTC
>TRBV27|few|TRBJ2-1|TRBD2
CASSLLGLAGINEQFF
TGTGCCAGCAGTTTACTAGGACTAGCGGGCATCAATGAGCAGTTCTTC
>TRBV14|few|TRBJ1-1|TRBD1
CASSQDSRTGTMNTEAFF
TGTGCCAGCAGCCAAGATTCCCGGACAGGGACAATGAACACTGAAGCTTTCTTT
>TRBV9|-|TRBJ1-2|-
CASSVGVGDYGYTF
TGTGCCAGCAGCGTAGGGGTGGGAGACTATGGCTACACCTTC
>TRBV19|-|TRBJ1-2|TRBD1
CASSRDRVALYGYTF
TGTGCCAGTAGCAGGGACAGGGTTGCCCTCTATGGCTACACCTTC
>TRBV7-2|-|TRBJ2-5|-
CASINPGWGTQETQYF
TGTGCCAGCATCAACCCCGGATGGGGCACCCAAGAGACCCAGTACTTC
>TRBV30|-|TRBJ2-5|TRBD2
CAWRIPAGQETQYF
TGTGCCTGGAGGATTCCAGCGGGGCAAGAGACCCAGTACTTC
>TRBV27|-|TRBJ2-1|-
CASRGQGLNNEQFF
TGTGCCAGCAGGGGGCAGGGCTTAAATAATGAGCAGTTCTTC
>TRBV28|-|TRBJ2-1|-
CASSLGADFYNEQFF
TGTGCCAGCAGTTTAGGAGCGGATTTTTACAATGAGCAGTTCTTC
>TRBV7-3|-|TRBJ1-1|-
CASSLNLGRSTEAFF
TGTGCCAGCAGCTTAAATCTGGGGAGGAGCACTGAAGCTTTCTTT
>TRBV10-1|-|TRBJ1-5|TRBD1
CASSADDRGNQPQHF
TGCGCCAGCAGTGCGGACGACAGGGGCAATCAGCCCCAGCATTTT
>TRBV2|once|TRBJ2-1|-
CASRETLSSYNEQFF
TGTGCCAGCAGGGAAACCCTAAGCTCCTACAATGAGCAGTTCTTC
>TRBV5-6|-|TRBJ1-4|TRBD1
CASSLQGETNEKLFF
TGTGCCAGCAGCTTGCAGGGGGAAACTAATGAAAAACTGTTTTTT
>TRBV6-5|once|TRBJ1-2|TRBD1
CASSQDRGPYGYTF
TGTGCCAGCAGTCAGGACAGGGGGCCCTATGGCTACACCTTC
>TRBV15|-|TRBJ2-7|TRBD2
CATSRVTIGGDPTYEQYF
TGTGCCACCAGCAGAGTCACTATCGGGGGGGACCCTACCTACGAGCAGTACTTC
>TRBV5-4|-|TRBJ1-1|TRBD1
CASRPTGGLNTEAFF
TGTGCCAGCAGACCAACAGGGGGCTTGAACACTGAAGCTTTCTTT
>TRBV7-8|once|TRBJ1-1|TRBD1
CASSATFGQGARDTEAFF
TGTGCCAGCAGCGCAACTTTTGGACAGGGGGCAAGGGACACTGAAGCTTTCTTT
>TRBV2|-|TRBJ1-4|-
CASTGEEIGEKLFF
TGTGCCAGCACCGGAGAAGAGATTGGGGAAAAACTGTTTTTT
>TRBV4-1|-|TRBJ1-2|-
CASSQETWQAWASNGYTF
TGCGCCAGCAGCCAAGAAACCTGGCAGGCATGGGCCTCCAATGGCTACACCTTC
>TRBV4-3|-|TRBJ1-1|-
CASSLEPGNTEAFF
TGCGCCAGCAGCCTGGAGCCCGGGAACACTGAAGCTTTCTTT
>TRBV13|-|TRBJ2-3|TRBD1
CASSPGDRAKDTQYF
TGTGCCAGCAGCCCGGGGGACAGGGCGAAAGATACGCAGTATTTT
>TRBV5-5|few|TRBJ2-3|TRBD2
CASSHQGLDDTQYF
TGTGCCAGCAGCCACCAAGGACTAGACGATACGCAGTATTTT
>TRBV28|-|TRBJ1-1|-
CASSSRDSLWRDTEAFF
TGTGCCAGCAGTTCCCGGGACTCACTCTGGAGGGACACTGAAGCTTTCTTT
>TRBV27|-|TRBJ2-2|TRBD2
CASSLSLAGTGELFF
TGTGCCAGCAGTTTATCCCTAGCGGGCACCGGGGAGCTGTTTTTT
>TRBV5-1|-|TRBJ2-3|TRBD1
CASSTRGPFVDTQYF
TGCGCCAGCAGCACCAGGGGGCCGTTTGTCGATACGCAGTATTTT
>TRBV9|once|TRBJ2-1|TRBD2
CASSVDLAGGYNEQFF
TGTGCCAGCAGCGTAGATCTAGCGGGGGGGTACAATGAGCAGTTCTTC
>TRBV5-1|-|TRBJ2-2|-
CASSLGDTNTGELFF
TGCGCCAGCAGCTTGGGGGACACGAACACCGGGGAGCTGTTTTTT